This T cell receptor (beta chain) was recorded in a study of CD8+CD57+ T cells in acquired aplastic anemia. The table lists this clonotype with a few counts. Its specificity is not known. TCR beta VDJ combinations and CDR3 sequences were profiled from genomic DNA. TCRdb re-derived calls from the reads in MiXCR, one entry per CDR3 protein. This table has just over 450,000 distinct CDR3 sequences, under 40% appearing once. General study findings and limits: The number of CD8+ CDR3 sequences shared by patients and controls was twenty-nine.

V was clipped by 3 bases and J by 8 bases, with 18 bases between them. Looked up from germline, CDR1 is SGHNT and CDR2 is YYREEE (reference sequence). This CDR3 region has 15 residues. Patients who underwent sequencing had shown CD8+CD57+ cell expansion by flow cytometry. Everyone among the patients had severe acquired aplastic anemia. This chain uses TRBV5-4 with TRBJ2-1; TRBD1 is a possible D gene (5 bases). Source material: sorted CD4+, CD8+, or CD8+CD57+ T cells (not recorded which) from PBMCs. The sequence came from a human donor with aplastic anemia. The CDR3 nucleotides read TGTGCCAGCAGCTCGAGGACACGAGGCTGGGATGAGCAGTTCTTC. Translating it yields CASSSRTRGWDEQFF.